Included here is one T cell receptor beta chain sequence, with context. Its antigen is not yet known. Base qualities are not recorded, but no much larger clone differs from it by a single base. The data were obtained in a study of T cell repertoires in cytomegalovirus infection (dated by TCRdb to between 2017 and 2020). For the wider study: The HLA type of each donor mattered for the analysis, because public TCR beta signatures pointed to carriage of CMV infection along with the matching HLA type. Findings and caveats that apply to the study as a whole: In the ex vivo response, HLA-C-restricted CMV-specific TCR beta clonotypes were dominant, and in two of eight donors the single most frequent clonotype came from this HLA-C-restricted group. Carriers of CMV infection plus the relevant HLA type were discriminated by the cumulative frequency of public TCR beta family members in the study cohort and in an independent roughly 320-donor cohort.

The listed sequencing device is Illumina HiSeq 1500. The raw public reads went through TCRdb reprocessing: fastp at Q25, MiXCR clone calling, in-frame beta chains kept. When rows share a CDR3 protein, they turn into one entry using the most common DNA and genes. For this sample there are approximately 200,000 distinct CDR3 sequences; 22% appear just once. Of the sample, 18% falls within the top ten clones. The junction carries 15 bases between V and J, which are trimmed by 6 bases and 7 bases respectively. The germline V gene provides CDR1 SQVTM and CDR2 ANQGSEA. The CDR3 covers 12 residues, taking in both the cysteine and the phenylalanine. CDR3 DNA is the only sequence kept; it has 36 bases, read in frame from the first base.

Input material: CD8+ T cells from PBMCs. The V gene is TRBV29-1 and the J gene is TRBJ1-1; 5 matching bases give a weak D call of TRBD1. This clonotype was sampled from a human donor in good health (CMV status not recorded). Some clones in this sample may be carry-over from other donors' samples. This receptor has the CDR3 CSVLGGRGEAFF. The DNA reads as follows: TGCAGCGTCCTGGGGGGAAGAGGTGAAGCTTTCTTT.